Presented here are 27 T cell receptor beta chains from one specimen sequenced in a study of blood T cells in healthy people across ages. Primed by a sample-barcoded 5' primer and a J-beta primer mix, a second PCR proceeded for roughly 6 to 12 cycles. MiXCR was run by TCRdb on the 5' RACE reads, yielding one entry per CDR3 protein. This table holds 780,000 or so distinct CDR3 sequences, 53% found once. Sequencing was carried out using blood. Receptors were obtained from a man older than 75 in good health.

The rearrangement joins TRBV5-1 to TRBJ2-2, with no clear D. The CDR3 is 15 amino acids. The germline CDR1 and CDR2 sequences are SGHRS and YFSETQ. V was pared by 0 bases and J by 5 bases, with 11 bases between. CDR3 region: CASSLGPSRTGELFF. CDR3 in DNA: TGCGCCAGCAGCTTGGGTCCCAGTCGGACCGGGGAGCTGTTTTTT.

For the CDR3, the DNA is TGTGCCAGCAGCTTAGATGCTGAGCGGGAGGGGTCCTACGAGCAGTACTTC. Its protein product is CASSLDAEREGSYEQYF. V and J are TRBV11-2 and TRBJ2-4, with 10 bases aligning to TRBD2. The J call is in doubt because the DNA end fits TRBJ2-7 better. The V gene's germline CDR1 is SGHAT and CDR2 FQNNGV. The CDR3 spans 17 residues.

This chain connects TRBV27 to TRBJ1-1; D perhaps matches TRBD1 (5 bases). The CDR3 spans 15 residues. Per the germline V gene, CDR1 is MNHEY and CDR2 is SMNVEV (reference sequence). The V and J ends lost 1 base and 0 bases respectively, with 9 bases between them. The CDR3 region has the DNA TGTGCCAGCAGTTTATGGGCGGGGCTGAACACTGAAGCTTTCTTT. It encodes CASSLWAGLNTEAFF.

V and J are TRBV25-1 and TRBJ2-7, with 11 bases lining up with TRBD2. Unmatched junction bases numbered 2, after V lost 7 bases and J lost 0 bases. Per the germline V gene, CDR1 is MGHDK and CDR2 is SYGVNS. The length of the CDR3 is 14 residues. The CDR3 DNA sequence: TGTGCCAGCACCACTAGCGGGAGCTCCTACGAGCAGTACTTC. This codes for CASTTSGSSYEQYF.

The CDR3, as DNA: TGTGCCAGCAGCTATGGACAGGAATCCTACGAGCAGTACTTC. Its protein product is CASSYGQESYEQYF. The rearrangement uses TRBV11-2 and TRBJ2-7; 7 bases fit TRBD1. The CDR3 has 14 residues. Trimming cost V 4 bases and J 1 base; bases outside gene matches: 4. Germline V gene lookup returns CDR1 SGHAT and CDR2 FQNNGV.

The chain couples TRBV9 to TRBJ2-7, with TRBD2 identical over 14 bases. The V segment lost 4 bases and the J segment 5 bases; nucleotides outside the gene matches: 8. The germline V gene has CDR1 SGDLS and CDR2 YYNGEE. The CDR3 totals 16 residues. CDR3 coding DNA: TGTGCCAGCAGCCCCGGACTAGCGGGAGGACAAGACGAGCAGTACTTC. Amino acids: CASSPGLAGGQDEQYF.

This rearrangement joins TRBV20-1 to TRBJ2-7, with D possibly TRBD2 on 5 matching bases. Trimming cost V 1 base and J 0 bases, with 10 bases left between them. Germline CDR1 reads DFQATT; CDR2 reads SNEGSKA (reference sequence). There are 14 residues in the CDR3. CDR3 DNA sequence: TGCAGTGCTAGAGCTGAGACTACCTCCTACGAGCAGTACTTC. This sequence encodes CSARAETTSYEQYF.

In its sample, this clonotype was seen a few times. The chain has TRBV27 and TRBJ2-7; D perhaps matches TRBD2 (5 bases). In germline, CDR1 is MNHEY, CDR2 SMNVEV (reference sequence). The ends were cut back, 5 bases at V and 1 base at J, with 9 bases in the middle. The CDR3 length is 13 residues. In DNA form, the CDR3 reads TGTGCCAGCAGTCAGCTAGCATCCTACGAGCAGTACTTC. The encoded protein is CASSQLASYEQYF.

V gene TRBV9 combines with J gene TRBJ2-3; D gene uncertain. Per the germline V gene, CDR1 is SGDLS and CDR2 is YYNGEE. V was clipped by 2 bases and J by 10 bases, with 14 bases between them. CDR3 length equals 13 residues. The CDR3 DNA reads as TGTGCCAGCAGCGTTGCTCACGGGTGGCCGCAGTATTTT. Translated, it gives CASSVAHGWPQYF.

The V call is TRBV2, the J call TRBJ1-2; 12 nucleotides align to TRBD1. Germline values: CDR1 SNHLY, CDR2 FYNNEI. The CDR3 is 14 amino acids. V was clipped by 7 bases and J by 7 bases; unmatched bases: 7. The CDR3 DNA is TGTGCCAGCAACCGGGGACAGGGGGCGGGTGGCTACACCTTC. Protein product: CASNRGQGAGGYTF.

The genes are TRBV20-1 and TRBJ2-4, with D unclear. With 3 bases removed from V and 1 base from J, the gap between germline ends came to 16 bases. Germline CDR1 DFQATT, CDR2 SNEGSKA (reference sequence). This CDR3 comprises 16 residues. DNA for the CDR3: TGCAGTGCTAGGCACCCCCCAGTTCGGGCCAAAAACATTCAGTACTTC. Translated: CSARHPPVRAKNIQYF.

This clonotype was seen a single time. The V call is TRBV6-1, the J call TRBJ2-5; 15 bases are shared with TRBD2. After removal of 6 bases from V and 5 bases from J, the junction contained 7 bases not matched to a gene. In germline, CDR1 is MNHNS, CDR2 SASEGT. The CDR3 sequence is 16 residues long. CDR3 residues: CASRPPGLAGGETQYF. The CDR3 nucleotides read TGTGCCAGCAGGCCGCCGGGACTAGCGGGAGGTGAGACCCAGTACTTC.

The sample holds one count of this clonotype. CDR3 amino acids: CASSLGVTERQETQYF. The CDR3 nucleotides are TGTGCCAGCAGCCTCGGGGTGACAGAGCGACAAGAGACCCAGTACTTC. This rearrangement joins TRBV6-6 to TRBJ2-5; the D gene could be TRBD1 or TRBD2 (5 bases each). The CDR3 runs 16 residues. V dropped 6 bases and J dropped 2 bases, with 19 bases sitting between them. Germline V lookup: CDR1 MNHNY, CDR2 SVGAGI (reference sequence).

J is TRBJ2-7 and V is TRBV20-1; 7 nucleotides line up with TRBD1. The CDR3 length is 15 residues. From germline, CDR1 is DFQATT and CDR2 SNEGSKA (reference sequence). J gave up 1 base and V 5 bases, and 11 bases lay outside the gene matches. This chain's CDR3 is CSALNDRAVSYEQYF. The DNA of the CDR3 is TGCAGTGCTCTCAACGACAGGGCCGTTTCCTACGAGCAGTACTTC.

The gene calls are TRBV3-1 and TRBJ2-5, with no clear D. The CDR3 has 13 residues. Trimming stripped 4 bases from V and 5 bases from J, with 11 bases between. Germline V gene sequence: CDR1 LGHDT, CDR2 YNNKEL (reference sequence). CDR3 DNA sequence: TGTGCCAGCAGCCCCTACGTCGGGGAGACCCAGTACTTC. It translates to CASSPYVGETQYF.

The V and J genes are TRBV3-1 and TRBJ2-4; no clear D. The J call could be wrong; TRBJ2-7 is a better fit for the DNA end. The CDR3 runs 14 residues. In germline, CDR1 is LGHDT, CDR2 YNNKEL (reference sequence). The CDR3 coding sequence is TGTGCCAGCAGCCAAAGGCCGGGCCTGAACGAGCAGTACTTC. Amino acids: CASSQRPGLNEQYF.

V is TRBV5-6 and J is TRBJ2-3; 9 nucleotides line up with TRBD2. The CDR3 is 17 residues long. The J segment lost 0 bases and the V segment lost 5 bases, leaving 10 bases of the junction unmatched. The V gene's germline CDR1 is SGHDT and CDR2 YYEEEE. CDR3 amino acids: CASSWETSGVSTDTQYF. In nucleotides, the CDR3 is TGTGCCAGCAGTTGGGAGACTAGCGGAGTCAGCACAGATACGCAGTATTTT.

The V gene is TRBV6-1, the J gene TRBJ2-1; 9 nucleotides match TRBD1. Germline CDR1 MNHNS, CDR2 SASEGT. The CDR3 runs 15 residues. J lost 14 bases, V lost 2 bases, and 13 bases had no gene match. Here the CDR3 reads CASSEIVGQGFREFF. The CDR3 region has the DNA TGTGCCAGCAGTGAAATTGTGGGACAGGGTTTCCGAGAGTTCTTC.

A word on this clonotype: One end of the junction is discordant with germline, which a read error may explain. The chain joins TRBV9 to TRBJ2-4; D is possibly TRBD2 (5 bases). The assigned J gene may be wrong: the sequence end matches TRBJ2-7 better. Germline CDR1 reads SGDLS; CDR2 reads YYNGEE. The CDR3 has 14 residues. Here the CDR3 reads CASSTQLVSNEQYF. CDR3 nucleotide sequence: TGTGCCAGCAGCACCCAACTAGTCTCCAACGAGCAGTACTTC.

The gene calls are TRBV7-3 and TRBJ2-1; 9 bases are shared with TRBD1. The CDR3 sequence is 16 residues long. Germline CDR1 SGHTA, CDR2 FQGTGA. The junction had 9 bases not matched to a gene; V was cut back by 4 bases and J by 5 bases. CDR3 sequence reads: CASSSLPGQGNNEQFF. CDR3 coding DNA: TGTGCCAGCAGCTCGTTACCGGGACAGGGTAACAATGAGCAGTTCTTC.

This chain joins TRBV29-1 and TRBJ1-2, with unresolved D. In germline, CDR1 is SQVTM, CDR2 ANQGSEA. Deletions cut 4 bases from V and 8 bases from J, with 14 bases between. The CDR3 is 12 amino acids. CDR3 sequence (DNA): TGCAGCGTTGTGTTGACGGTCGGCGGCTACACCTTC. It translates to CSVVLTVGGYTF.

V gene TRBV20-1 combines with J gene TRBJ2-5; 9 nucleotides agree with TRBD2. The V and J ends lost 5 bases and 2 bases, in that order; junction bases with no gene match: 6. The CDR3 has 14 amino acids. Germline loops: CDR1 DFQATT, CDR2 SNEGSKA (reference sequence). This CDR3 is CSAGRLAGQETQYF. CDR3 DNA: TGCAGTGCTGGCCGCCTAGCGGGACAAGAGACCCAGTACTTC.

In the case of this clonotype: It may be a read error: a sequence one base away is much more abundant. V and J are TRBV3-1 and TRBJ2-3; 9 bases line up with TRBD1. The length of the CDR3 is 15 residues. V lost 3 bases, J lost 4 bases, and 5 bases stayed unmatched. The germline CDR1 and CDR2 sequences are LGHDT and YNNKEL (reference sequence). The CDR3 protein is CASSQGDRAPDTQYF. The DNA of the CDR3 is TGTGCCAGCAGCCAGGGGGACAGGGCGCCAGATACGCAGTATTTT.

V is TRBV7-9 and J is TRBJ1-5; TRBD1 matches 9 bases. CDR3 length: 15 residues. Germline-derived CDR1 and CDR2 are SEHNR and FQNEAQ (reference sequence). With V trimmed by 1 base and J by 6 bases, 4 bases remained unmatched. CDR3 in amino acids: CASSLVGTGTQPQHF. CDR3 nucleotides: TGTGCCAGCAGCTTAGTTGGGACAGGGACTCAGCCCCAGCATTTT.

This clonotype was counted once. The chain couples TRBV13 to TRBJ2-7; D is possibly TRBD1 or TRBD2 (6 bases each). The CDR3 runs 14 residues. The germline CDR1 and CDR2 sequences are PRHDT and FYEKMQ (reference sequence). V was cut by 4 bases and J by 5 bases, with 15 bases left in between. CDR3: CASSSRDIHDEQYF. CDR3 nucleotides: TGTGCCAGCAGCTCGCGGGACATCCACGACGAGCAGTACTTC.

This clonotype was counted ten times or more. V usage is TRBV27 and J usage is TRBJ2-7; 7 nucleotides agree with TRBD1. V dropped 4 bases and J dropped 3; count of bases not matched to a gene: 6. The germline V gene has CDR1 MNHEY and CDR2 SMNVEV (reference sequence). The CDR3 extends over 14 amino acids. The CDR3 reads CASSSKDRDYEQYF. DNA for the CDR3: TGTGCCAGCAGTTCCAAAGACAGGGACTACGAGCAGTACTTC.

J is TRBJ2-1 and V is TRBV24-1, with D uncertain. Germline-derived CDR1 and CDR2 are KGHDR and SFDVKD. Trimming stripped 1 base from V and 4 bases from J, with 7 bases between. The CDR3 contains 14 residues. CDR3 region: CATSDFSGYNEQFF. Written as DNA, the CDR3 is TGTGCCACCAGTGATTTTTCCGGTTACAATGAGCAGTTCTTC.